This T cell receptor beta chain was documented in a study of blood T cells in healthy people across ages. Study overall: Every two T cells gave about one barcoded beta molecule via template switching.

CDR3 length: 13 amino acids. Germline values: CDR1 SQVTM, CDR2 ANQGSEA. Trimming shortened V by 5 bases and J by 2 bases, and 12 bases separated the two germline ends. This clonotype was counted only a few times. Its antigen remains unidentified. Study results and limitations: Diversity of TCR beta per million T cells declined in a roughly linear way with age.

With a J-beta primer mix and a sample-barcoded 5' primer, a second PCR ran about 6 to 11 cycles. TCRdb fed the 5' RACE reads into MiXCR, producing one record per CDR3 protein. The sample yields about 1.4 million distinct CDR3 sequences, almost 60% seen once. The chain has TRBV29-1 and TRBJ2-5; D may match TRBD1 or TRBD2 (5 bases each). The sequencing input was blood. This sequence was found in a man aged 18-30 years in good health. The CDR3 is CSVMGPLQETQYF. DNA for the CDR3: TGCAGCGTTATGGGACCACTGCAAGAGACCCAGTACTTC.